This T cell receptor beta chain was recovered during a study of blood T cell repertoires in COVID-19. Study context: Samples taken during acute and convalescent COVID-19 were collected in the United States, Italy and Spain.

The trim removed 0 bases at V and 7 bases at J, leaving 9 bases unmatched. The CDR3 spans 15 residues. Germline CDR1 and CDR2: SGHRS and YFSETQ. Original data processing: Nucleated cell number was recorded as an estimate derived from reference gene primer amplification. Profiled with immunoSEQ multiplex PCR; TCRdb holds only in-frame clones, not every one. Clone size and V and J calls were adopted from that table, with D and trimming inferred from the DNA. The sample lists hundreds of thousands of clones, 86% occurring once. Sequenced: peripheral blood. This sequence joins TRBV5-1 and TRBJ2-7; the match to TRBD1 covers 8 bases. This TCR was recovered from a woman younger than 45 with active or convalescent COVID-19. Here the CDR3 DNA reads TGCGCCAGCAGCTTGGCGCAGGGGGCAGTTCTTGAGCAGTACTTC. This translates into CASSLAQGAVLEQYF.